These 22 T cell receptor beta chains came from one sample sequenced in a study of vaccination effects on CD4 cells after COVID-19. Their recognized antigens are unknown. The assay was immunoSEQ multiplex PCR, and TCRdb's table has in-frame clones only and misses some. The data contain 20,000 to 25,000 clones, roughly 76% of them singletons. ViraFEST expansion of antigen-specific CD4+ T cells with viral peptide pools preceded sequencing. With about ten days of culture completed, CD4+ T cells were isolated. Everyone in the study got two shots of either the BNT162b2 or mRNA-1273 vaccine. The material sequenced was CD4+ T cells from PBMCs cultured with HCoV-229E spike peptides, taken after COVID-19 vaccination. These receptors originate from a human donor who received a COVID-19 vaccine.

The rearrangement uses TRBV10-3 and TRBJ1-1; TRBD1 is a possible D gene (6 bases). V lost 0 bases and J lost 7, with 9 bases in between. The length of the CDR3 is 13 residues. Germline V CDR1 and CDR2: ENHRY, SYGVKD. The CDR3 DNA follows: TGTGCCATCAGTGAGTCCCCGGACAGTGAAGCTTTCTTT. Translating it yields CAISESPDSEAFF.

The chain joins TRBV5-4 to TRBJ2-5; possibly TRBD1 or TRBD2 for D (6 bases each). The CDR3 contains 14 residues. Per germline, CDR1 SGHNT and CDR2 YYREEE (reference sequence). Trimming took 0 bases from V and 2 from J, leaving 8 bases between them. The CDR3 loop reads CASSLAGAQETQYF. The CDR3 region has the DNA TGTGCCAGCAGCTTGGCGGGGGCACAAGAGACCCAGTACTTC.

DNA for the CDR3: TGTGCCAGCAGCTTCGGGGAGGTAGGCAATGAGCAGTTCTTC. It encodes CASSFGEVGNEQFF. This rearrangement joins TRBV11-3 to TRBJ2-1, with D tentatively TRBD2 (6 bases). Per germline, CDR1 SGHNT and CDR2 YENEEA. Trimming removed 3 bases from V and 6 bases from J, with 12 bases in between. The CDR3 length is 14 residues.

The chain employs TRBV7-2 and TRBJ1-2; 9 bases map to TRBD1. V was clipped by 5 bases and J by 2 bases; unmatched bases: 3. The CDR3 runs 14 residues. Per the germline V gene, CDR1 is SGHTA and CDR2 is FQGNSA. The CDR3 DNA sequence: TGTGCCAGCAGCCGGGACAGGGTAAACTATGGCTACACCTTC. It translates to CASSRDRVNYGYTF.

This clone was counted only a few times. The rearrangement uses TRBV7-9 and TRBJ1-5, with D unresolved. The CDR3 covers 17 residues. CDR1 is SEHNR and CDR2 is FQNEAQ in the germline V gene (reference sequence). Trimming removed 1 base at V and 4 bases at J, with 17 bases between. The CDR3 protein is CASSLDNGERPNQPQHF. The CDR3 DNA sequence: TGTGCCAGCAGCTTAGATAATGGTGAGCGGCCTAATCAGCCCCAGCATTTT.

V and J are TRBV15 and TRBJ2-5; 11 bases align to TRBD2. The CDR3 sequence is 15 residues long. Trimming removed 3 bases from V and 4 bases from J; junction bases left unmatched: 4. Germline CDR1 is LNHNV and CDR2 is YYDKDF (reference sequence). In nucleotides, the CDR3 is TGTGCCACCAGCAGGGGTCTAGCGGGAGGAGAGACCCAGTACTTC. It yields the protein CATSRGLAGGETQYF. Together with reference TRBV15 and TRBJ2-5, the CDR3 gives the full variable domain: DAMVIQNPRYQVTQFGKPVTLSCSQTLNHNVMYWYQQKSSQAPKLLFHYYDKDFNNEADTPDNFQSRRPNTSFCFLDIRSPGLGDTAMYLCATSRGLAGGETQYFGPGTRLLVL.

This clone was seen a handful of times. The DNA for the CDR3 is TGCGCCAGCAGCCACTGGGGGGAGGACTACAATGAGCAGTTCTTC. This codes for CASSHWGEDYNEQFF. The chain couples TRBV4-1 to TRBJ2-1; perhaps TRBD2 as D (6 bases). This CDR3 comprises 15 residues. V lost 3 bases, J lost 3 bases, and 12 bases lay in between. Germline CDR1 MGHRA, CDR2 YSYEKL.

The chain uses TRBV11-3 and TRBJ2-2; 9 bases are shared with TRBD1. CDR3 length: 18 residues. V lost 0 bases, J lost 6 bases, and 11 bases stayed unmatched. Germline assignment: CDR1 SGHNT and CDR2 YENEEA. The CDR3 spells CASSLDHSGTGTPGELFF. In DNA form, the CDR3 reads TGTGCCAGCAGCTTAGATCACTCCGGGACAGGGACGCCCGGGGAGCTGTTTTTT.

The chain uses TRBV20-1 and TRBJ2-3; tentatively, D is TRBD2 (6 bases). Deletions cut 3 bases from V and 2 bases from J, with 18 bases between. The CDR3 totals 16 residues. Germline CDR1 is DFQATT and CDR2 is SNEGSKA (reference sequence). The CDR3: CSASGGTKGHTDTQYF. For the CDR3, the DNA is TGCAGTGCTAGTGGGGGGACGAAAGGGCACACAGATACGCAGTATTTT.

In its sample, this clone was seen once. The chain carries TRBV10-1 and TRBJ2-1, with 11 bases identical to TRBD1. CDR1 is WNHNN, CDR2 SYGVQD, per germline (reference sequence). V lost 5 bases and J lost 7; bases outside the gene matches: 10. The CDR3 totals 16 residues. CDR3 bases: TGCGCCAGCAGTTATGACCGGGACAGGGGGTTAAATGAGCAGTTCTTC. Translating it yields CASSYDRDRGLNEQFF.

The table lists this clone with a count of one. The chain has TRBV18 and TRBJ2-3; tentative D call: TRBD2 (5 bases). Deletions cut 3 bases from V and 3 bases from J, with 16 bases between. This CDR3 is 16 amino acids long. Germline CDR1 KGHSH, CDR2 LQKENI. This CDR3 is CASSPDVGSRTDTQYF. In nucleotides, the CDR3 is TGTGCCAGCTCACCGGACGTAGGGAGTAGGACAGATACGCAGTATTTT.

The chain carries TRBV25-1 and TRBJ2-1; no clear D gene. Trimming shortened V by 1 base and J by 8 bases, and 15 bases separated the two germline ends. The CDR3 is 15 amino acids. Germline V gene lookup returns CDR1 MGHDK and CDR2 SYGVNS. CDR3 coding DNA: TGTGCCAGCAGTGAATCCCGGGTATTAGACTATGAGCAGTTCTTC. It translates to CASSESRVLDYEQFF.

The chain joins TRBV5-6 to TRBJ1-1; 7 bases fit TRBD1. V shed 6 bases, J shed 10 bases, and the junction held 12 bases outside the gene matches. Germline CDR1 SGHDT, CDR2 YYEEEE. The CDR3 is 13 amino acids. CDR3 sequence (DNA): TGTGCCAGCAACACCGGGCAGGGGGAAAGAGCTTTCTTT. It translates to CASNTGQGERAFF.

This chain joins TRBV3-1 (or the pseudogene TRBV3-2) and TRBJ1-1, with D unclear. The CDR3 sequence is 15 residues long. Germline CDR1 is LGHDT and CDR2 is YNNKEL (reference sequence). V was pared by 0 bases and J by 6 bases, with 14 bases between. CDR3 bases: TGTGCCAGCAGCCAAGACTGGACGGAGCGCTCTGAAGCTTTCTTT. Amino acids: CASSQDWTERSEAFF.

CDR3 nucleotide sequence: TGCAGCGTTGTTTCCCCGAGCTCCTACGAGCAGTACTTC. It specifies CSVVSPSSYEQYF. V gene TRBV29-1 combines with J gene TRBJ2-7; no clear D gene. Trimming took 4 bases from V and 0 from J, leaving 10 bases between them. Germline lookup yields CDR1 SQVTM and CDR2 ANQGSEA. The CDR3 runs to 13 residues.

V gene TRBV30 combines with J gene TRBJ2-2, with TRBD1 as a possible D gene (5 bases). CDR3 length: 15 residues. Trimming took off 0 bases at V and 3 bases at J, with 11 bases between the two ends. From germline, CDR1 is GTSNPN and CDR2 SVGIG (reference sequence). The CDR3 protein is CAWSVQGMDTGELFF. The CDR3 coding sequence is TGTGCCTGGAGTGTGCAGGGTATGGACACCGGGGAGCTGTTTTTT.

The chain is built from TRBV7-2 and TRBJ1-1; D uncertain. V lost 4 bases to trimming and J lost 1 base, with 7 bases between them. The CDR3 runs to 13 residues. Germline loops: CDR1 SGHTA, CDR2 FQGNSA. The CDR3 region is CASSWAENTEAFF. Written as DNA, the CDR3 is TGTGCCAGCAGCTGGGCAGAGAACACTGAAGCTTTCTTT.

The V call is TRBV10-3, the J call TRBJ2-3; TRBD2 might be the D (6 bases). The CDR3 sequence is 13 residues long. In germline, CDR1 is ENHRY, CDR2 SYGVKD. V lost 7 bases and J lost 1, with 9 bases in between. The CDR3 region is CAIKREGTDTQYF. The CDR3, as DNA: TGTGCCATCAAGAGGGAGGGCACAGATACGCAGTATTTT.

This clone came up once. This rearrangement joins TRBV29-1 to TRBJ2-7; 9 nucleotides line up with TRBD2. The trim removed 7 bases at V and 2 bases at J, leaving 12 bases unmatched. Germline CDR1 is SQVTM and CDR2 is ANQGSEA. The CDR3 is 15 residues long. The CDR3 protein is CSATPWGTSTYEQYF. The CDR3 DNA sequence: TGCAGCGCCACCCCTTGGGGGACTAGCACCTACGAGCAGTACTTC.

The chain recombines TRBV24-1 with TRBJ2-7; D perhaps matches TRBD2 (5 bases). Germline CDR1 KGHDR, CDR2 SFDVKD. The V end lost 1 base, the J end lost 4 bases, and 7 bases lay between the germline ends. The CDR3 contains 13 residues. This chain's CDR3 is CATSDFGEYEQYF. CDR3 sequence (DNA): TGTGCCACCAGTGATTTCGGGGAGTACGAGCAGTACTTC.

The chain carries TRBV4-2 and TRBJ2-3, with TRBD2 matching over 10 bases. The CDR3 has 17 residues. Germline V gives CDR1 LGHNA, CDR2 YNFKEQ. V dropped 1 base and J dropped 1; count of bases not matched to a gene: 5. The CDR3 bases are TGTGCCAGCAGCCAAGGGGTAGCGGGAGGACGCACAGATACGCAGTATTTT. Translation: CASSQGVAGGRTDTQYF.

The chain has TRBV10-3 and TRBJ1-1; the match to TRBD1 covers 8 bases. CDR1 is ENHRY and CDR2 is SYGVKD in the germline V gene. CDR3 length equals 14 residues. J lost 7 bases, V lost 6 bases, and 10 bases had no gene match. The CDR3 protein is CAIRTGTGNNEAFF. CDR3 nucleotide sequence: TGTGCCATCAGAACCGGGACAGGCAATAATGAAGCTTTCTTT.